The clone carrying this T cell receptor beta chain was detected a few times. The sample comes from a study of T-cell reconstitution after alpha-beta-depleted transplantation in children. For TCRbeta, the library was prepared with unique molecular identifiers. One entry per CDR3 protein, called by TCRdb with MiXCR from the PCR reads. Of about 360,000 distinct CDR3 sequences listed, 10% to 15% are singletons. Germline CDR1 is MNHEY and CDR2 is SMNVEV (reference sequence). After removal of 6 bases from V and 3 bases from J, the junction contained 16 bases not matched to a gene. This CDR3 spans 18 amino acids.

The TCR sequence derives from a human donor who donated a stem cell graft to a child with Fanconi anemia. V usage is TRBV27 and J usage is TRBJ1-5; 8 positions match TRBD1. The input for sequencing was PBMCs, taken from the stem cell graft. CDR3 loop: CASSPSTGEAVFNQPQHF. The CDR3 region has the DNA TGTGCCAGCAGCCCCTCGACAGGGGAGGCAGTTTTCAATCAGCCCCAGCATTTT.